The 4 T cell receptor beta chains below all came from one sample that was sequenced in a study of T cells in Graves' hyperthyroidism and ophthalmopathy. Authors of the study amplified TCR beta CDR3 regions from RNA transcripts. Researchers ran a first-round RT-PCR on the TCR CDR3 using the HTBI primer set. TCRdb independently ran MiXCR on the multiplex PCR reads; one entry per CDR3 protein. The sample lists around 600,000 distinct CDR3 sequences, nearly 45% occurring once. Sequenced input: peripheral blood or thyroid tissue (not recorded which). The receptors were sampled from an adult man with Graves' disease, either hyperthyroidism or ophthalmopathy (not recorded which).

This clonotype was seen only a few times. The CDR3 DNA is TGTGCCAGCAGCCATGGACAGGGGGGGACTGAAGCTTTCTTT. It codes for CASSHGQGGTEAFF. The gene calls are TRBV7-6 and TRBJ1-1; 10 bases are a match to TRBD1. The CDR3 sequence is 14 residues long. Germline values: CDR1 SGHVS, CDR2 FNYEAQ. Germline trimming cut 5 bases from V and 5 bases from J; bases unmatched to any gene: 5.

This chain connects TRBV29-1 to TRBJ1-1, with a weak D call TRBD1 (6 bases). Germline V gene sequence: CDR1 SQVTM, CDR2 ANQGSEA. The CDR3 consists of 15 residues. The V and J ends lost 4 bases and 0 bases respectively, with 15 bases between them. Here the CDR3 reads CSVVRTGQLNTEAFF. The DNA of the CDR3 is TGCAGCGTTGTAAGAACAGGACAGTTGAACACTGAAGCTTTCTTT.

This clonotype was observed a few times. The chain recombines TRBV11-2 with TRBJ2-2; D gene ambiguous. V was clipped by 1 base and J by 2 bases, with 11 bases between them. From germline, CDR1 is SGHAT and CDR2 FQNNGV. The CDR3 consists of 16 residues. CDR3 nucleotides: TGTGCCAGCAGCTTAGTTCGAGCGCATAACACCGGGGAGCTGTTTTTT. Translating it yields CASSLVRAHNTGELFF.

With respect to this clonotype: Lacking the conserved final phenylalanine or tryptophan, this CDR3 likely reflects a read error. The DNA is omitted, as the CDR3 cannot be located on it reliably, and the CDR3 follows TCRdb's listing. The chain links TRBV15 to TRBJ2-6; the D segment call TRBD2 is taken from the table without a DNA check. The CDR3 is 13 residues long, counting both termini. Germline values: CDR1 LNHNV, CDR2 YYDKDF (reference sequence). This CDR3 is CATSRRTGTSGTY.